The clone carrying this T cell receptor beta chain has just a few counts. The antigen remains undetermined. This same CDR3 is encoded by further DNA sequences in the sample. The entire patient cohort was treatment-naive prior to thyroid surgery. The data were obtained in a study of metastatic and nonmetastatic thyroid tumors. About the study: Where malignant and benign thyroid patients were concerned, repertoires were compared across blood and tumor or nodule tissue.

V was clipped by 2 bases and J by 13 bases; unmatched bases: 10. This CDR3 has 16 residues. Germline CDR1 and CDR2: MNHNS and SASEGT. Overall study findings and caveats: As reported, TCR beta diversity in blood and tumor was significantly higher in malignant thyroid tumors than in benign nodules.

Original methodology: Built for papillary thyroid cancer, a distant-metastasis classifier drew on CDR3 differences across clinicopathological groups. TCRdb re-called clones via MiXCR from the PCR reads. The V and J calls, along with clone size, are taken from TCRdb and not from the paper's own processing. The profile shows 15,000 to 25,000 clones, 25% to 30% of them singletons. The sequence came from a male donor with papillary thyroid cancer or a benign thyroid nodule (not recorded which). Some clones in this sample may be carry-over from other donors' samples. The chain links TRBV6-1 to TRBJ1-6, with 11 bases lining up with TRBD1. Sequencing used blood. CDR3 DNA: TGTGCCAGCAGTGAAACCGGACAGGGGGCGAGTTCGCCCCTCCACTTT. Translation gives CASSETGQGASSPLHF.